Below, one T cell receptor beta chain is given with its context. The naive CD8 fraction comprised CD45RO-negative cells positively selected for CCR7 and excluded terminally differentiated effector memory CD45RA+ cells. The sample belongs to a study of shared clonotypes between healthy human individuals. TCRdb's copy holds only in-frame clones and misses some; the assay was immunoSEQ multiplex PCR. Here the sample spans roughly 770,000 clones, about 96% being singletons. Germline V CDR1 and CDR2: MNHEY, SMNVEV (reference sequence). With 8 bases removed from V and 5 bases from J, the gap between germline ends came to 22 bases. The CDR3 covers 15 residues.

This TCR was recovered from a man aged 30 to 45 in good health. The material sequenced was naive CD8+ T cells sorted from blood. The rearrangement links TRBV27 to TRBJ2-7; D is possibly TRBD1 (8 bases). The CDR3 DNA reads TGTGCCAGCGGGGGGGTACGGTCGGACAGGGACGAGCAGTACTTC. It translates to CASGGVRSDRDEQYF.